The following is a TCR beta chain sequence with its context. The data are from a study of blood T cell repertoires in COVID-19. Here immunoSEQ multiplex PCR was the method, and the copy in TCRdb shows in-frame clones only, minus some. The sample contains about 410,000 clones, 70% to 90% of which appear only once. Germline values: CDR1 SGDLS, CDR2 YYNGEE. This CDR3 region has 13 residues. V lost 3 bases and J 2 bases, leaving 8 bases between the germline ends. The sample was peripheral blood. This TCR was recovered from a woman aged 40-49 years with COVID-19, enrolled during active disease. The V call is TRBV9, the J call TRBJ2-5; D is ambiguous. CDR3 in amino acids: CASSAGSQETQYF. In nucleotides, the CDR3 is TGTGCCAGCAGCGCCGGGTCACAAGAGACCCAGTACTTC.